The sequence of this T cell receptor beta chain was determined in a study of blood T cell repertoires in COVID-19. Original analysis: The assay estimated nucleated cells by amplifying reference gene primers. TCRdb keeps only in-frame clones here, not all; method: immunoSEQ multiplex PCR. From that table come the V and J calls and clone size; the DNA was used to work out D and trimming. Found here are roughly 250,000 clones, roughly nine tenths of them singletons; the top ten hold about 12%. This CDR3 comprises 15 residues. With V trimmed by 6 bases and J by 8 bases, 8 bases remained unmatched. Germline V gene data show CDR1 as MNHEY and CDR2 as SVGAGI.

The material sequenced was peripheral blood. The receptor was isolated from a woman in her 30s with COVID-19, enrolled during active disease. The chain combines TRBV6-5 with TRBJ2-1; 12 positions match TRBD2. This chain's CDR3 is CASRGRLAGGDEQFF. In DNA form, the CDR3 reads TGTGCCAGCAGGGGTCGGCTAGCGGGGGGGGATGAGCAGTTCTTC.